Listed here is a single T cell receptor (beta chain). Its antigen remains unidentified. This specimen belongs to a study of cytomegalovirus exposure and HLA in healthy donors. Findings and caveats of the study: The presence/absence work took it that sequencing depth was about the same across donors. In an earlier analysis, productive rearrangement rates for most beta V segments clustered near 87% or 30%. Confirmation was obtained in vitro that a few CMV-associated chains are specific for CMV antigens.

PCR involved 60 Vbeta and 13 Jbeta primers. Per the study methods: It was a later analysis that counted 83 million or so unique TCR beta chains, of which 8.5 million to 12 million were shared. The repertoire was sequenced with immunoSEQ multiplex PCR; TCRdb's copy has only in-frame clones and lacks some. D and trimming come from the DNA, and the V and J calls and clone size come from that table. The table for this sample gives 55,000 to 75,000 clones. Losses at the gene ends were 2 bases for V and 5 bases for J; bases not matched to a gene: 9. Looked up from germline, CDR1 is ENHRY and CDR2 is SYGVKD. The CDR3 has 15 residues.

The receptor comes from a male donor in good health and CMV-seronegative. Sequencing was done on a sample of PBMCs. The V call is TRBV10-3, the J call TRBJ2-7; 7 bases line up with TRBD1. For the CDR3, the DNA is TGTGCCATCAGTGAGGCCCGACAGGGTTCTGACGAGCAGTACTTC. Its translation: CAISEARQGSDEQYF.